This T cell receptor beta chain came from a study of radiotherapy plus CTLA-4 blockade in lung cancer. Study summary: The study recorded objective responses in about 20% of patients and disease control in approximately 29%.

V gave up 0 bases and J gave up 0 bases, with 10 bases separating them. The germline V gene encodes CDR1 SGHNT and CDR2 YYREEE (reference sequence). The CDR3 consists of 15 residues. Sequencing used immunoSEQ multiplex PCR; TCRdb keeps in-frame clones, though not all of them. The data show more than 90,000 clones, with 85% to 90% seen just once and roughly 4.6% held by the top ten. People whose metastatic non-small-cell lung cancer was chemo-refractory got focal radiation along with CTLA-4 blockade by ipilimumab. The chain employs TRBV5-4 and TRBJ2-7; D possibly matches TRBD1 or TRBD2 (5 bases each). Material: peripheral blood, obtained from a patient treated with radiotherapy plus ipilimumab. The origin of this receptor is a human donor with non-small cell lung cancer that progressed on radiotherapy plus ipilimumab. The CDR3 nucleotides read TGTGCCAGCAGCTTGGTTTCAGGGAGCTCCTACGAGCAGTACTTC. The encoded protein is CASSLVSGSSYEQYF.